This T cell receptor beta chain was observed in a study of T cells expressing NK-cell markers. TCRdb re-analyzed the 5' RACE reads; it lists each CDR3 protein once, without DNA. The sample includes about 170,000 distinct CDR3 sequences. The TCR comes from a man aged 18-75 years in good health. The sample consisted of blood T cells: a sorted CD56 or NKG2C T cell subset, CD4+ or CD8+ T cells, or bulk PBMC T cells (not recorded which).

The CDR3 loop is CASNVGASYNEQFF. The chain is built from TRBV9 and TRBJ2-1. There are 14 residues in the CDR3. The germline gives CDR1 SGDLS, CDR2 YYNGEE.